Following are 30 T cell receptor beta chains from one sample sequenced in a study of CD8+ T cells in alopecia areata. Investigators isolated RNA and reverse transcribed it into cDNA to act as the sequencing template. The assay was immunoSEQ multiplex PCR, and TCRdb's table has in-frame clones only and misses some. The table shows about 150,000 clones, with more than 45% occurring only once. The sample here was CD8+ T cells sorted from blood, taken at week 0. These TCRs come from a human donor with alopecia areata.

The rearrangement uses TRBV2 and TRBJ2-3; TRBD1 matches at 9 bases. CDR3 length equals 15 residues. Germline V lookup: CDR1 SNHLY, CDR2 FYNNEI. Trimming took 7 bases from V and 2 from J; bases not matched to a gene: 7. The CDR3 nucleotides read TGTGCCAGCAAAACAGGGGGCGATTTCACAGATACGCAGTATTTT. It encodes CASKTGGDFTDTQYF.

The chain uses TRBV7-2 and TRBJ1-2; D is unresolved. Trimming left V 1 base short and J 4 bases short, with 7 bases between. Germline V gives CDR1 SGHTA, CDR2 FQGNSA. The CDR3 spans 13 residues. The CDR3 here is CASSLDTRYGYTF. The CDR3 DNA reads as TGTGCCAGCAGCTTAGATACGCGCTATGGCTACACCTTC. The variable domain in full, completed from reference TRBV7-2 and TRBJ1-2, reads GAGVSQSPSNKVTEKGKDVELRCDPISGHTALYWYRQSLGQGLEFLIYFQGNSAPDKSGLPSDRFSAERTGGSVSTLTIQRTQQEDSAVYLCASSLDTRYGYTFGSGTRLTVV.

The chain combines TRBV30 with TRBJ2-5; D unresolved. In germline, CDR1 is GTSNPN, CDR2 SVGIG (reference sequence). This CDR3 is built from 12 residues. Trimming pared 1 base from V and 4 bases from J, leaving 7 bases between. CDR3 sequence: CAWSGDGETQYF. In nucleotides, the CDR3 is TGTGCCTGGAGTGGGGATGGAGAGACCCAGTACTTC.

The sample holds a few counts of this clone. DNA for the CDR3: TGCGCCAGCAGCCAAGCCCGGGGCACAGATACGCAGTATTTT. This codes for CASSQARGTDTQYF. V and J are TRBV4-3 and TRBJ2-3; D unclear. V dropped 1 base and J dropped 1 base, with 6 bases sitting between them. CDR1 LGHNA and CDR2 YSLEER come from the germline V gene. The CDR3 is 14 amino acids.

The rearrangement links TRBV27 to TRBJ2-7; TRBD2 aligns across 12 bases. CDR3 length equals 14 residues. Germline lookup yields CDR1 MNHEY and CDR2 SMNVEV (reference sequence). Trimming at V came to 5 bases and at J to 4 bases, leaving 3 bases not matched to a gene. CDR3 nucleotides: TGTGCCAGCAGTCCCGGGACTAGCGGGTACGAGCAGTACTTC. This gives the protein CASSPGTSGYEQYF.

This chain uses TRBV29-1 with TRBJ2-7; D may be TRBD1 (5 bases). Trimming removed 3 bases at V and 0 bases at J, with 9 bases between. The CDR3 length is 13 residues. CDR1 and CDR2 (germline): SQVTM, ANQGSEA. The CDR3 nucleotides read TGCAGCGTTGAGGTGACAGACTCCTACGAGCAGTACTTC. Translated: CSVEVTDSYEQYF.

V is TRBV11-2 and J is TRBJ2-3; maybe TRBD1 (6 bases). V gave up 5 bases and J gave up 5 bases, with 14 bases separating them. Germline V lookup: CDR1 SGHAT, CDR2 FQNNGV. CDR3 length: 14 residues. The CDR3, as DNA: TGTGCCAGCAGCACCCCAACAGGGATAGATACGCAGTATTTT. Translated: CASSTPTGIDTQYF. Using reference TRBV11-2 and TRBJ2-3 for the parts outside the CDR3, the full variable domain is EAGVAQSPRYKIIEKRQSVAFWCNPISGHATLYWYQQILGQGPKLLIQFQNNGVVDDSQLPKDRFSAERLKGVDSTLKIQPAKLEDSAVYLCASSTPTGIDTQYFGPGTRLTVL.

This chain connects TRBV19 to TRBJ1-6; 7 bases map to TRBD1. This CDR3 has 15 residues. Trimming at V came to 4 bases and at J to 9 bases, leaving 9 bases not matched to a gene. Germline CDR1 LNHDA, CDR2 SQIVND (reference sequence). CDR3 DNA sequence: TGTGCCAGTAGTACCAACGACAGGGAGAGTTCACCCCTCCACTTT. It is translated as CASSTNDRESSPLHF.

This chain joins TRBV29-1 and TRBJ2-2, with D maybe TRBD1 (6 bases). The CDR3 loop spans 14 amino acids. Looked up from germline, CDR1 is SQVTM and CDR2 is ANQGSEA. Between the trimmed V and J ends, which lost 5 bases and 6 bases, there was a span of 16 bases. This chain's CDR3 is CSVPMDSNAGELFF. In nucleotides, the CDR3 is TGCAGCGTTCCAATGGACAGTAACGCCGGGGAGCTGTTTTTT.

This rearrangement joins TRBV7-6 to TRBJ2-1, with 9 bases matching TRBD1. With V trimmed by 9 bases and J by 6 bases, 6 bases remained unmatched. CDR3 size: 13 residues. Germline-derived CDR1 and CDR2 are SGHVS and FNYEAQ. The CDR3 sequence is CASTGGLTNEQFF. CDR3 sequence (DNA): TGTGCCAGTACAGGGGGCCTAACCAATGAGCAGTTCTTC.

This chain uses TRBV11-2 with TRBJ2-7, with no clear D. The CDR3 covers 10 residues. V was cut by 6 bases and J by 4 bases, with 4 bases left in between. Germline assignment: CDR1 SGHAT and CDR2 FQNNGV. CDR3 amino acids: CASRGYEQYF. The CDR3 DNA reads TGTGCCAGCAGGGGGTACGAGCAGTACTTC.

This chain uses TRBV19 with TRBJ2-1, with 11 bases that match TRBD1. The J segment lost 4 bases and the V segment lost 7 bases, leaving 3 bases of the junction unmatched. This CDR3 is built from 14 residues. Germline lookup yields CDR1 LNHDA and CDR2 SQIVND (reference sequence). CDR3 nucleotide sequence: TGTGCCAGTACCGGGACAGGGGGTTACAATGAGCAGTTCTTC. Protein sequence: CASTGTGGYNEQFF.

This clone was recorded once. The chain joins TRBV18 to TRBJ1-1; D unclear. V dropped 0 bases and J dropped 6 bases, with 11 bases sitting between them. The CDR3 consists of 14 residues. The germline gives CDR1 KGHSH, CDR2 LQKENI. The CDR3 here is CASSPPVGSAEAFF. In DNA form, the CDR3 reads TGTGCCAGCTCACCACCGGTGGGATCAGCTGAAGCTTTCTTT.

The V call is TRBV25-1, the J call TRBJ2-2; D may be TRBD1 (5 bases). Deletions cut 4 bases from V and 1 base from J, with 7 bases between. This CDR3 comprises 14 residues. Germline V gene data show CDR1 as MGHDK and CDR2 as SYGVNS. As DNA, the CDR3 is TGTGCCAGCAGTGGACAGCTGAACACCGGGGAGCTGTTTTTT. This translates into CASSGQLNTGELFF.

There are a few counts of this clone. The rearrangement joins TRBV25-1 to TRBJ2-1; 9 bases line up with TRBD1. The CDR3 is 16 residues long. Germline CDR1 MGHDK, CDR2 SYGVNS. Unmatched junction bases numbered 6, after V lost 2 bases and J lost 4 bases. Here the CDR3 DNA reads TGTGCCAGCAGTGAACCGGGACAGGGAGTATACAATGAGCAGTTCTTC. This gives the protein CASSEPGQGVYNEQFF. Filled out from reference TRBV25-1 and TRBJ2-1, the complete variable domain reads EADIYQTPRYLVIGTGKKITLECSQTMGHDKMYWYQQDPGMELHLIHYSYGVNSTEKGDLSSESTVSRIRTEHFPLTLESARPSHTSQYLCASSEPGQGVYNEQFFGPGTRLTVL.

The rearrangement joins TRBV5-4 to TRBJ1-2; the match to TRBD1 covers 10 bases. Germline trimming cut 5 bases from V and 7 bases from J; bases unmatched to any gene: 2. The germline gives CDR1 SGHNT, CDR2 YYREEE (reference sequence). This CDR3 is built from 12 residues. This CDR3 reads CASRTGGLGYTF. CDR3 coding DNA: TGTGCCAGCAGGACAGGGGGCCTTGGCTACACCTTC.

This clone has just a few counts. J is TRBJ2-7 and V is TRBV30; possibly TRBD1 for D (6 bases). The CDR3 sequence is 13 residues long. Germline lookup yields CDR1 GTSNPN and CDR2 SVGIG (reference sequence). Between the trimmed V and J ends, which lost 1 base and 3 bases, there was a span of 10 bases. CDR3 sequence: CAWSAGRGYEQYF. CDR3 coding DNA: TGTGCCTGGAGTGCGGGCAGGGGCTACGAGCAGTACTTC.

The chain has TRBV7-9 and TRBJ1-4; D is uncertain. CDR1 SEHNR and CDR2 FQNEAQ come from the germline V gene (reference sequence). CDR3 length equals 15 residues. Trimming took off 6 bases at V and 4 bases at J, with 15 bases between the two ends. The CDR3 sequence is CASSLKTVSNEKLFF. CDR3 sequence (DNA): TGTGCCAGCAGTCTGAAGACGGTTAGTAATGAAAAACTGTTTTTT.

The gene calls are TRBV4-1 and TRBJ2-3, with a tentative D call TRBD2 (6 bases). The CDR3 contains 16 residues. Germline CDR1 is MGHRA and CDR2 is YSYEKL. V lost 0 bases to trimming and J lost 2 bases, with 12 bases between them. CDR3 in amino acids: CASSQDARGNTDTQYF. CDR3 sequence (DNA): TGCGCCAGCAGCCAAGATGCGCGGGGCAACACAGATACGCAGTATTTT.

This clone was observed a handful of times. The chain has TRBV7-2 and TRBJ1-6, with unresolved D. Germline loops: CDR1 SGHTA, CDR2 FQGNSA. CDR3 length: 16 residues. Trimming pared 2 bases from V and 5 bases from J, leaving 13 bases between. This CDR3 is CASSLSPAANNSPLHF. CDR3 DNA sequence: TGTGCCAGCAGCTTATCCCCGGCAGCAAATAATTCACCCCTCCACTTT.

The chain is built from TRBV30 and TRBJ1-2; D possibly corresponds to TRBD1 (5 bases). The V end lost 0 bases, the J end lost 8 bases, and 10 bases lay between the germline ends. The germline CDR1 and CDR2 sequences are GTSNPN and SVGIG (reference sequence). CDR3 size: 12 residues. CDR3 sequence: CAWSVAREGYTF. Written as DNA, the CDR3 is TGTGCCTGGAGTGTAGCCAGGGAGGGCTACACCTTC.

V gene TRBV10-3 combines with J gene TRBJ1-1; unclear D gene. The CDR3 totals 13 residues. Germline CDR1 ENHRY, CDR2 SYGVKD. Trimming cost V 0 bases and J 1 base, with 3 bases left between them. The CDR3 sequence: CAISESGNTEAFF. CDR3 nucleotides: TGTGCCATCAGTGAGTCGGGGAACACTGAAGCTTTCTTT.

The chain employs TRBV15 and TRBJ1-6; 10 bases match TRBD1. This CDR3 is 16 amino acids long. The V gene's germline CDR1 is LNHNV and CDR2 YYDKDF (reference sequence). Trimming cost V 0 bases and J 7 bases; bases outside gene matches: 3. This CDR3 reads CATSREDRGDNSPLHF. Here the CDR3 DNA reads TGTGCCACCAGCAGAGAGGACAGGGGGGACAATTCACCCCTCCACTTT. Full variable domain (rest looked up from reference TRBV15 and TRBJ1-6): DAMVIQNPRYQVTQFGKPVTLSCSQTLNHNVMYWYQQKSSQAPKLLFHYYDKDFNNEADTPDNFQSRRPNTSFCFLDIRSPGLGDTAMYLCATSREDRGDNSPLHFGNGTRLTVT.

The chain couples TRBV27 to TRBJ1-2; D perhaps matches TRBD1 (5 bases). Germline CDR1 and CDR2: MNHEY and SMNVEV (reference sequence). The CDR3 sequence is 15 residues long. Trimming took 5 bases from V and 7 from J, leaving 20 bases between them. The CDR3 loop is CASSPPGGGVPGYTF. The CDR3 DNA reads as TGTGCCAGCAGTCCCCCCGGGGGGGGAGTCCCTGGCTACACCTTC.

This clone was counted only a few times. CDR3 amino acids: CASSAGKGTYEQYF. The DNA of the CDR3 is TGTGCCAGCAGCGCCGGTAAGGGGACCTACGAGCAGTACTTC. This sequence joins TRBV2 and TRBJ2-7; D perhaps matches TRBD1 (5 bases). Trimming shortened V by 6 bases and J by 2 bases, and 14 bases separated the two germline ends. Germline V gene sequence: CDR1 SNHLY, CDR2 FYNNEI. The CDR3 covers 14 residues.

The chain combines TRBV9 with TRBJ2-2; no clear D. The CDR3 consists of 14 residues. CDR1 and CDR2 from the germline V gene are SGDLS and YYNGEE. The V end lost 7 bases, the J end lost 2 bases, and 12 bases lay between the germline ends. The CDR3 DNA reads as TGTGCCAGCTCTGCCGGACGAAACACCGGGGAGCTGTTTTTT. Protein sequence: CASSAGRNTGELFF.

The V call is TRBV7-2, the J call TRBJ2-7, with 7 nucleotides matching TRBD2. The ends lost 5 bases at V and 2 bases at J; junction bases unmatched: 3. Germline CDR1 reads SGHTA; CDR2 reads FQGNSA. The length of the CDR3 is 13 residues. The CDR3 DNA sequence: TGTGCCAGCAGCCATGGGGGGGCCTACGAGCAGTACTTC. It codes for CASSHGGAYEQYF.

The rearrangement links TRBV7-2 to TRBJ2-1, with 10 positions matching TRBD1. Germline assignment: CDR1 SGHTA and CDR2 FQGNSA. This CDR3 comprises 15 residues. V lost 5 bases to trimming and J lost 7 bases; unmatched junction nucleotides: 8. The CDR3: CASSAGTGVENEQFF. The CDR3, as DNA: TGTGCCAGCAGCGCCGGGACAGGGGTTGAGAATGAGCAGTTCTTC.

The V call is TRBV10-2, the J call TRBJ2-3; a possible D gene is TRBD2 (6 bases). Germline values: CDR1 WSHSY, CDR2 SAAADI. Between the trimmed V and J ends, which lost 8 bases and 6 bases, there was a span of 15 bases. The CDR3 consists of 13 residues. CDR3 sequence reads: CASQTGTPDTQYF. CDR3 DNA: TGCGCCAGCCAGACCGGGACTCCGGATACGCAGTATTTT.

The chain combines TRBV4-1 with TRBJ2-7; TRBD1 agrees at 7 bases. The V and J ends lost 2 bases and 5 bases, in that order; junction bases with no gene match: 9. The CDR3 is 15 residues long. The germline V gene has CDR1 MGHRA and CDR2 YSYEKL. CDR3 sequence (DNA): TGCGCCAGCAGCCAAACCCGACAGGGATCCCACGAGCAGTACTTC. This codes for CASSQTRQGSHEQYF.